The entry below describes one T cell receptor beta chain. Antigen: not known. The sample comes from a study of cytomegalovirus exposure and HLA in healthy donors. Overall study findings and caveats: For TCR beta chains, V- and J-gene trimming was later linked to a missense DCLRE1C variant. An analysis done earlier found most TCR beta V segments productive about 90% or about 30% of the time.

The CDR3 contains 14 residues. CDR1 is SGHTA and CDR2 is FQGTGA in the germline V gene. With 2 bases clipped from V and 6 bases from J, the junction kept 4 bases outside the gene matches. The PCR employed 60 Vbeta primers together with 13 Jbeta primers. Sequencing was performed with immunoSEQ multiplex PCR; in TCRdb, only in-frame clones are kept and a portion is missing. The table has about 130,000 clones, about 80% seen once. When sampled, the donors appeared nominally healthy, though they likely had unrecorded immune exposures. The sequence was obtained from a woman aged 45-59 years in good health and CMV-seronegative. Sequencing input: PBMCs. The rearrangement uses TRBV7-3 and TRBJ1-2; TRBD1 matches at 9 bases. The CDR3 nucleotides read TGTGCCAGCAGCTTAGACGGACAGGGGAATGGCTACACCTTC. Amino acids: CASSLDGQGNGYTF. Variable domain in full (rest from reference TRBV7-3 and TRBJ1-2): GAGVSQTPSNKVTEKGKYVELRCDPISGHTALYWYRQSLGQGPEFLIYFQGTGAADDSGLPNDRFFAVRPEGSVSTLKIQRTERGDSAVYLCASSLDGQGNGYTFGSGTRLTVV.